A selection of T cell receptor beta chains follows, all from one sample in a study of shared clonotypes between healthy human individuals. Data came from immunoSEQ multiplex PCR; TCRdb stores just in-frame clones and leaves some out. The sample gives about 490,000 clones, around 80% of which show up once; more than 10% is in the top ten. Sequenced: PBMCs. The receptors here all came from a woman aged 40 to 50 in good health. Some clones in this sample may be carry-over from other donors' samples. Both conserved end residues are part of each CDR3. D genes are given only for firm matches. Clone sizes are given selectively: once, few, many, or a class where the clone is expanded.

J gene: TRBJ2-3; CDR3 length: 16; V gene: TRBV7-8; clone size: NA; D gene: TRBD2; CDR3 protein: CASSWRTSGAGDTQYF; CDR3 DNA: TGTGCCAGCAGCTGGAGGACTAGCGGAGCAGGAGATACGCAGTATTTT
J gene: TRBJ2-1; CDR3 length: 17; V gene: TRBV4-1; clone size: NA; D gene: TRBD2; CDR3 protein: CASSPGLAGPPYNEQFF; CDR3 DNA: TGCGCCAGCAGCCCCGGACTAGCGGGGCCACCCTACAATGAGCAGTTCTTC
J gene: TRBJ2-7; CDR3 length: 12; V gene: TRBV29-1; clone size: NA; D gene: NA; CDR3 protein: CSATRSSYEQYF; CDR3 DNA: TGCAGCGCCACGCGGAGTTCCTACGAGCAGTACTTC
J gene: TRBJ2-3; CDR3 length: 15; V gene: TRBV27; clone size: NA; D gene: TRBD2; CDR3 protein: CASSFWTSGRDTQYF; CDR3 DNA: TGTGCCAGCAGTTTCTGGACTAGCGGGAGGGATACGCAGTATTTT
J gene: TRBJ1-1; CDR3 length: 17; V gene: TRBV5-8; clone size: NA; D gene: TRBD1; CDR3 protein: CASSFAQGARMNTEAFF; CDR3 DNA: TGTGCCAGCAGCTTTGCACAGGGGGCCCGAATGAACACTGAAGCTTTCTTT
J gene: TRBJ1-1; CDR3 length: 11; V gene: TRBV29-1; clone size: NA; D gene: TRBD1; CDR3 protein: CSVGDSTEAFF; CDR3 DNA: TGCAGCGTAGGGGACAGCACTGAAGCTTTCTTT
J gene: TRBJ1-1; CDR3 length: 12; V gene: TRBV7-9; clone size: NA; D gene: NA; CDR3 protein: CASSLEGAGAFF; CDR3 DNA: TGTGCCAGCAGCTTAGAAGGGGCAGGGGCTTTCTTT
J gene: TRBJ2-1; CDR3 length: 16; V gene: TRBV9; clone size: NA; D gene: NA; CDR3 protein: CASSVFGQSSYNEQFF; CDR3 DNA: TGTGCCAGCAGCGTATTCGGACAGAGCTCCTACAATGAGCAGTTCTTC
J gene: TRBJ2-5; CDR3 length: 15; V gene: TRBV2; clone size: few; D gene: NA; CDR3 protein: CASSEESVSPETQYF; CDR3 DNA: TGTGCCAGCAGTGAGGAAAGCGTAAGTCCCGAGACCCAGTACTTC
J gene: TRBJ2-1; CDR3 length: 17; V gene: TRBV7-2; clone size: NA; D gene: TRBD1; CDR3 protein: CASSFPRGGIPYNEQFF; CDR3 DNA: TGTGCCAGCAGCTTCCCCCGAGGGGGCATCCCCTACAATGAGCAGTTCTTC
J gene: TRBJ2-7; CDR3 length: 14; V gene: TRBV4-1; clone size: NA; D gene: NA; CDR3 protein: CASSHGPLGGEQYF; CDR3 DNA: TGCGCCAGCAGCCATGGCCCCTTAGGGGGCGAGCAGTACTTC
J gene: TRBJ2-7; CDR3 length: 14; V gene: TRBV19; clone size: NA; D gene: NA; CDR3 protein: CASSPTGAAPEQYF; CDR3 DNA: TGTGCCAGTAGTCCTACCGGCGCGGCGCCCGAGCAGTACTTC
J gene: TRBJ2-7; CDR3 length: 14; V gene: TRBV7-2; clone size: NA; D gene: NA; CDR3 protein: CASSFSGGSYEQYF; CDR3 DNA: TGTGCCAGCAGCTTTAGCGGCGGCTCCTACGAGCAGTACTTC
J gene: TRBJ2-7; CDR3 length: 15; V gene: TRBV7-2; clone size: NA; D gene: TRBD1; CDR3 protein: CASSKTGGTSYEQYF; CDR3 DNA: TGTGCCAGCAGCAAAACAGGGGGCACGTCCTACGAGCAGTACTTC
J gene: TRBJ1-2; CDR3 length: 13; V gene: TRBV6-5; clone size: NA; D gene: NA; CDR3 protein: CASSRDGNYGYTF; CDR3 DNA: TGTGCCAGCAGTCGTGACGGGAACTATGGCTACACCTTC
J gene: TRBJ2-3; CDR3 length: 14; V gene: TRBV19; clone size: NA; D gene: TRBD2; CDR3 protein: CASSRLAGTDTQYF; CDR3 DNA: TGTGCCAGTAGTAGATTAGCGGGGACAGATACGCAGTATTTT
J gene: TRBJ1-2; CDR3 length: 13; V gene: TRBV30; clone size: NA; D gene: NA; CDR3 protein: CAWSATGTYGYTF; CDR3 DNA: TGTGCCTGGAGTGCTACGGGGACGTATGGCTACACCTTC
J gene: TRBJ2-4; CDR3 length: 11; V gene: TRBV29-1; clone size: NA; D gene: NA; CDR3 protein: CSAGDENIQYF; CDR3 DNA: TGCAGCGCGGGAGATGAAAACATTCAGTACTTC
J gene: TRBJ1-1; CDR3 length: 15; V gene: TRBV11-2; clone size: NA; D gene: NA; CDR3 protein: CASSLDSRVDTEAFF; CDR3 DNA: TGTGCCAGCAGCTTAGATAGCCGGGTCGACACTGAAGCTTTCTTT
J gene: TRBJ2-1; CDR3 length: 16; V gene: TRBV5-1; clone size: NA; D gene: TRBD1; CDR3 protein: CASSLEGDRGFNEQFF; CDR3 DNA: TGCGCCAGCAGCTTGGAAGGGGACAGGGGTTTCAATGAGCAGTTCTTC
J gene: TRBJ1-4; CDR3 length: 12; V gene: TRBV12-1; clone size: NA; D gene: NA; CDR3 protein: CASSLLAEKLFF; CDR3 DNA: TGTGCCAGCAGCCTTCTAGCTGAAAAACTGTTTTTT
J gene: TRBJ2-7; CDR3 length: 12; V gene: TRBV5-1; clone size: NA; D gene: TRBD1; CDR3 protein: CASSGQGYEQYF; CDR3 DNA: TGCGCCAGCAGCGGACAGGGTTACGAGCAGTACTTC
J gene: TRBJ2-4; CDR3 length: 12; V gene: TRBV4-3; clone size: once; D gene: NA; CDR3 protein: CASSNEGNIQYF; CDR3 DNA: TGCGCCAGCAGCAACGAGGGGAACATTCAGTACTTC
J gene: TRBJ2-7; CDR3 length: 15; V gene: TRBV5-5; clone size: NA; D gene: NA; CDR3 protein: CASSLVAGVTYEQYF; CDR3 DNA: TGTGCCAGCAGCTTGGTAGCAGGGGTCACCTACGAGCAGTACTTC
J gene: TRBJ2-3; CDR3 length: 15; V gene: TRBV9; clone size: NA; D gene: TRBD1; CDR3 protein: CASSVGTGGTDTQYF; CDR3 DNA: TGTGCCAGCAGCGTAGGGACAGGGGGTACAGATACGCAGTATTTT
J gene: TRBJ1-3; CDR3 length: 12; V gene: TRBV28; clone size: NA; D gene: NA; CDR3 protein: CASRASGNTIYF; CDR3 DNA: TGTGCCAGCCGCGCCTCTGGAAACACCATATATTTT
J gene: TRBJ2-1; CDR3 length: 16; V gene: TRBV10-3; clone size: once; D gene: NA; CDR3 protein: CAITDGAGRVRDEQFF; CDR3 DNA: TGTGCCATCACCGACGGGGCCGGGAGAGTTCGAGATGAGCAGTTCTTC
J gene: TRBJ2-7; CDR3 length: 14; V gene: TRBV2; clone size: NA; D gene: NA; CDR3 protein: CASSGLRGVYEQYF; CDR3 DNA: TGTGCCAGCAGTGGGCTAAGGGGGGTCTACGAGCAGTACTTC
J gene: TRBJ2-1; CDR3 length: 18; V gene: TRBV19; clone size: NA; D gene: TRBD2; CDR3 protein: CASRRRGLAGASYNEQFF; CDR3 DNA: TGTGCCAGTAGACGACGCGGACTAGCGGGGGCCTCCTACAATGAGCAGTTCTTC
J gene: TRBJ2-3; CDR3 length: 16; V gene: TRBV7-2; clone size: NA; D gene: NA; CDR3 protein: CASSLEGGLAWDTQYF; CDR3 DNA: TGTGCCAGCAGCTTAGAGGGGGGGCTAGCTTGGGATACGCAGTATTTT
J gene: TRBJ1-1; CDR3 length: 14; V gene: TRBV9; clone size: NA; D gene: NA; CDR3 protein: CASSQRADGTEAFF; CDR3 DNA: TGTGCCAGCAGCCAAAGGGCAGACGGCACTGAAGCTTTCTTT
J gene: TRBJ2-2; CDR3 length: 18; V gene: TRBV5-1; clone size: NA; D gene: TRBD1; CDR3 protein: CASSAGQGALLDTGELFF; CDR3 DNA: TGCGCCAGCAGCGCTGGACAGGGGGCTCTGTTGGACACCGGGGAGCTGTTTTTT
J gene: TRBJ1-1; CDR3 length: 14; V gene: TRBV29-1; clone size: NA; D gene: NA; CDR3 protein: CSVYAGPGNTEAFF; CDR3 DNA: TGCAGCGTTTATGCAGGGCCCGGGAACACTGAAGCTTTCTTT
J gene: TRBJ2-7; CDR3 length: 16; V gene: TRBV30; clone size: many; D gene: TRBD2; CDR3 protein: CAWTPPRLAITYEQYF; CDR3 DNA: TGTGCCTGGACCCCCCCCCGACTAGCGATCACCTACGAGCAGTACTTC
J gene: TRBJ2-5; CDR3 length: 15; V gene: TRBV2; clone size: NA; D gene: TRBD2; CDR3 protein: CASSEGTSDGETQYF; CDR3 DNA: TGTGCCAGCAGTGAGGGGACTAGCGACGGGGAGACCCAGTACTTC
J gene: TRBJ1-1; CDR3 length: 14; V gene: TRBV5-1; clone size: NA; D gene: NA; CDR3 protein: CASSLDRASTEAFF; CDR3 DNA: TGCGCCAGCAGCTTGGACAGGGCCAGCACTGAAGCTTTCTTT
J gene: TRBJ2-2; CDR3 length: 16; V gene: TRBV29-1; clone size: NA; D gene: TRBD2; CDR3 protein: CSVGSSGRLIGGELFF; CDR3 DNA: TGCAGCGTGGGGTCTAGCGGGAGGCTTATAGGAGGGGAGCTGTTTTTT
J gene: TRBJ2-3; CDR3 length: 15; V gene: TRBV4-1; clone size: NA; D gene: TRBD2; CDR3 protein: CASSQAGGPTDTQYF; CDR3 DNA: TGCGCCAGCAGCCAAGCGGGAGGGCCAACAGATACGCAGTATTTT
J gene: TRBJ2-7; CDR3 length: 17; V gene: TRBV28; clone size: NA; D gene: TRBD2; CDR3 protein: CASIGVWGLAGTYEQYF; CDR3 DNA: TGTGCCAGCATAGGTGTATGGGGGCTAGCGGGAACCTACGAGCAGTACTTC
J gene: TRBJ1-5; CDR3 length: 14; V gene: TRBV7-9; clone size: NA; D gene: NA; CDR3 protein: CASSFKANDQPQHF; CDR3 DNA: TGTGCCAGCAGCTTCAAGGCGAACGATCAGCCCCAGCATTTT
J gene: TRBJ2-7; CDR3 length: 10; V gene: TRBV13; clone size: NA; D gene: NA; CDR3 protein: CAKEAYEQYF; CDR3 DNA: TGTGCCAAAGAGGCCTACGAGCAGTACTTC
J gene: TRBJ2-1; CDR3 length: 15; V gene: TRBV7-2; clone size: NA; D gene: NA; CDR3 protein: CASSPWGGSYNEQFF; CDR3 DNA: TGTGCCAGCAGCCCCTGGGGTGGCTCCTACAATGAGCAGTTCTTC
J gene: TRBJ2-3; CDR3 length: 16; V gene: TRBV7-9; clone size: NA; D gene: TRBD2; CDR3 protein: CASSTGLAGVIDTQYF; CDR3 DNA: TGTGCCAGCAGCACCGGCCTAGCGGGAGTTATAGATACGCAGTATTTT
J gene: TRBJ2-5; CDR3 length: 15; V gene: TRBV4-3; clone size: NA; D gene: TRBD1; CDR3 protein: CASSHSTGRQETQYF; CDR3 DNA: TGCGCCAGCAGCCACTCGACAGGGCGGCAAGAGACCCAGTACTTC
J gene: TRBJ2-7; CDR3 length: 12; V gene: TRBV30; clone size: NA; D gene: NA; CDR3 protein: CAWSARVGGQYF; CDR3 DNA: TGTGCCTGGAGCGCAAGAGTCGGGGGGCAGTACTTC
J gene: TRBJ2-3; CDR3 length: 14; V gene: TRBV7-9; clone size: NA; D gene: TRBD2; CDR3 protein: CASRTSGGPGTQYF; CDR3 DNA: TGTGCCAGCCGGACTAGCGGGGGGCCGGGTACGCAGTATTTT
J gene: TRBJ2-7; CDR3 length: 17; V gene: TRBV7-9; clone size: NA; D gene: NA; CDR3 protein: CASRRGGTDTFPYEQYF; CDR3 DNA: TGTGCCAGCAGGAGAGGGGGGACGGATACTTTTCCCTACGAGCAGTACTTC
J gene: TRBJ2-6; CDR3 length: 19; V gene: TRBV30; clone size: few; D gene: NA; CDR3 protein: CAWGLALGVGRSGANVLTF; CDR3 DNA: TGTGCCTGGGGCCTGGCACTGGGGGTGGGGCGGTCTGGGGCCAACGTCCTGACTTTC
J gene: TRBJ2-2; CDR3 length: 18; V gene: TRBV5-5; clone size: NA; D gene: NA; CDR3 protein: CASSQPSGNPANTGELFF; CDR3 DNA: TGTGCCAGCAGCCAACCGAGCGGAAACCCCGCGAACACCGGGGAGCTGTTTTTT
J gene: TRBJ2-7; CDR3 length: 10; V gene: TRBV20-1; clone size: few; D gene: NA; CDR3 protein: CSARTYEQYF; CDR3 DNA: TGCAGTGCTCGAACTTACGAGCAGTACTTC
J gene: TRBJ2-1; CDR3 length: 13; V gene: TRBV5-8; clone size: NA; D gene: TRBD2; CDR3 protein: CASRLAVYNEQFF; CDR3 DNA: TGTGCCAGCAGGCTAGCGGTCTACAATGAGCAGTTCTTC
J gene: TRBJ2-5; CDR3 length: 15; V gene: TRBV28; clone size: NA; D gene: TRBD1; CDR3 protein: CASSLYRGTGETQYF; CDR3 DNA: TGTGCCAGCAGTTTATACAGGGGTACGGGAGAGACCCAGTACTTC
J gene: TRBJ2-2; CDR3 length: 13; V gene: TRBV19; clone size: NA; D gene: NA; CDR3 protein: CASRIALNRELFF; CDR3 DNA: TGTGCCAGTAGGATAGCCCTAAACCGGGAGCTGTTTTTT